The rows below give T cell receptor beta chains drawn from one sample of a study of shared clonotypes between healthy human individuals. Sequencing used immunoSEQ multiplex PCR; TCRdb keeps in-frame clones, though not all of them. The repertoire has 450,000 to 500,000 clones, 70% to 80% of them found once; the top ten carry more than 10%. The sample was PBMCs. These receptors were taken from a woman in her forties in good health. Some clones in this sample may be carry-over from other donors' samples. Each CDR3 is given with its conserved first and last residue. The order of the fields is D gene, clone size, J gene, V gene, CDR3 DNA, CDR3 protein. A D gene is named only where the DNA matches it firmly. Not every row has a clone size; where given, it reads once, few, many or a size class.

d_call: .; clone_size: .; j_call: TRBJ2-7; v_call: TRBV4-3; cdr3_nt: TGCGCCAGCAGCCAAGGGGTTTGGAACCGGGACTTCAGTTACGAGCAGTACTTC; cdr3_aa: CASSQGVWNRDFSYEQYF
d_call: .; clone_size: .; j_call: TRBJ1-2; v_call: TRBV28; cdr3_nt: TGTGCCAGCAGTTACCCCCAGGGTAGGAACTATGGCTACACCTTC; cdr3_aa: CASSYPQGRNYGYTF
d_call: TRBD1; clone_size: .; j_call: TRBJ1-5; v_call: TRBV7-8; cdr3_nt: TGTGCCAGCAGCATGCAACAGGGGGCGAGACAGCCCCAGCATTTT; cdr3_aa: CASSMQQGARQPQHF
d_call: .; clone_size: .; j_call: TRBJ2-2; v_call: TRBV27; cdr3_nt: TGTGCCAGCAGTTCCCGGGACACGAACACCGGGGAGCTGTTTTTT; cdr3_aa: CASSSRDTNTGELFF
d_call: .; clone_size: .; j_call: TRBJ2-2; v_call: TRBV7-3; cdr3_nt: TGTGCCAGCAGGGCGGGATGGAGCACCGGGGAGCTGTTTTTT; cdr3_aa: CASRAGWSTGELFF
d_call: TRBD2; clone_size: .; j_call: TRBJ2-5; v_call: TRBV7-7; cdr3_nt: TGTGCTAGCAGCCCCGGCCTAGCGGGGGAAGAGACCCAGTACTTC; cdr3_aa: CASSPGLAGEETQYF
d_call: .; clone_size: .; j_call: TRBJ2-7; v_call: TRBV28; cdr3_nt: TGTGCCAGCAACCCGACCTACGGGACAACTCAATACGAGCAGTACTTC; cdr3_aa: CASNPTYGTTQYEQYF
d_call: TRBD1; clone_size: .; j_call: TRBJ1-5; v_call: TRBV19; cdr3_nt: TGTGCCAGTAGCCCGGACAGGGGGGAAAATCAGCCCCAGCATTTT; cdr3_aa: CASSPDRGENQPQHF
d_call: TRBD2; clone_size: .; j_call: TRBJ2-1; v_call: TRBV10-3; cdr3_nt: TGTGCCATCAGTGATTCTAGCGGGAGGGCCCCCAATGAGCAGTTCTTC; cdr3_aa: CAISDSSGRAPNEQFF
d_call: TRBD1; clone_size: .; j_call: TRBJ1-2; v_call: TRBV5-1; cdr3_nt: TGCGCCAGCAGCGACGGTGACAGGGGGCGCGGTGGCTACACCTTC; cdr3_aa: CASSDGDRGRGGYTF
d_call: .; clone_size: .; j_call: TRBJ2-1; v_call: TRBV11-2; cdr3_nt: TGTGCCAGCAGCTTACAACAGGGCAATGAGCAGTTCTTC; cdr3_aa: CASSLQQGNEQFF
d_call: .; clone_size: .; j_call: TRBJ2-3; v_call: TRBV5-6; cdr3_nt: TGTGCCAGCAGCCCGTCGGACCACAGCACAGATACGCAGTATTTT; cdr3_aa: CASSPSDHSTDTQYF
d_call: TRBD2; clone_size: once; j_call: TRBJ2-1; v_call: TRBV6-6; cdr3_nt: TGTGCCAGCAGCCTGCTAGCGGGAGAGGAGCAGTTCTTC; cdr3_aa: CASSLLAGEEQFF
d_call: TRBD1; clone_size: .; j_call: TRBJ1-6; v_call: TRBV5-1; cdr3_nt: TGCGCCAGCAGCTTGGGGACAGGGGGCAATTCACCCCTCCACTTT; cdr3_aa: CASSLGTGGNSPLHF
d_call: TRBD2; clone_size: once; j_call: TRBJ2-3; v_call: TRBV2; cdr3_nt: TGTGCCAGCACTCCGGGGCGGGAGAGGACAGATACGCAGTATTTT; cdr3_aa: CASTPGRERTDTQYF
d_call: TRBD1; clone_size: .; j_call: TRBJ1-2; v_call: TRBV5-6; cdr3_nt: TGTGCCAGCAGCTCGACAGGGGGTAACTATGGCTACACCTTC; cdr3_aa: CASSSTGGNYGYTF
d_call: .; clone_size: .; j_call: TRBJ2-6; v_call: TRBV11-3; cdr3_nt: TGTGCCAGCAGCTTTGGGGACCCTGGGGCCAACGTCCTGACTTTC; cdr3_aa: CASSFGDPGANVLTF
d_call: TRBD1; clone_size: .; j_call: TRBJ2-2; v_call: TRBV2; cdr3_nt: TGTGCCAGCAGGGGGGACAGTGCCGCCGGGGAGCTGTTTTTT; cdr3_aa: CASRGDSAAGELFF
d_call: TRBD2; clone_size: .; j_call: TRBJ2-3; v_call: TRBV28; cdr3_nt: TGTGCCAGCCGGACTAGCGGGAGGTCAGATACGCAGTATTTT; cdr3_aa: CASRTSGRSDTQYF
d_call: .; clone_size: once; j_call: TRBJ2-1; v_call: TRBV2; cdr3_nt: TGTGCCAGCAGATATGGACTATCCTACAATGAGCAGTTCTTC; cdr3_aa: CASRYGLSYNEQFF
d_call: .; clone_size: .; j_call: TRBJ2-2; v_call: TRBV19; cdr3_nt: TGTGCCAGTAGTATAATACAGGGGAGGTTGACCGGGGAGCTGTTTTTT; cdr3_aa: CASSIIQGRLTGELFF
d_call: .; clone_size: few; j_call: TRBJ2-3; v_call: TRBV4-1; cdr3_nt: TGCGCCAGCAGCCAAGGAGGGCGGGTGAGCACAGATACGCAGTATTTT; cdr3_aa: CASSQGGRVSTDTQYF
d_call: .; clone_size: .; j_call: TRBJ2-3; v_call: TRBV7-3; cdr3_nt: TGTGCCAGCAGCTCCCCTGGGGGGGCCACAGATACGCAGTATTTT; cdr3_aa: CASSSPGGATDTQYF
d_call: .; clone_size: .; j_call: TRBJ2-3; v_call: TRBV18; cdr3_nt: TGTGCCAGCTCACCACCGGCCAGCACAGATACGCAGTATTTT; cdr3_aa: CASSPPASTDTQYF
d_call: .; clone_size: many; j_call: TRBJ1-2; v_call: TRBV30; cdr3_nt: TGTGCCTGGTCCACCGGGGCGCGGAATGGCTACACCTTC; cdr3_aa: CAWSTGARNGYTF